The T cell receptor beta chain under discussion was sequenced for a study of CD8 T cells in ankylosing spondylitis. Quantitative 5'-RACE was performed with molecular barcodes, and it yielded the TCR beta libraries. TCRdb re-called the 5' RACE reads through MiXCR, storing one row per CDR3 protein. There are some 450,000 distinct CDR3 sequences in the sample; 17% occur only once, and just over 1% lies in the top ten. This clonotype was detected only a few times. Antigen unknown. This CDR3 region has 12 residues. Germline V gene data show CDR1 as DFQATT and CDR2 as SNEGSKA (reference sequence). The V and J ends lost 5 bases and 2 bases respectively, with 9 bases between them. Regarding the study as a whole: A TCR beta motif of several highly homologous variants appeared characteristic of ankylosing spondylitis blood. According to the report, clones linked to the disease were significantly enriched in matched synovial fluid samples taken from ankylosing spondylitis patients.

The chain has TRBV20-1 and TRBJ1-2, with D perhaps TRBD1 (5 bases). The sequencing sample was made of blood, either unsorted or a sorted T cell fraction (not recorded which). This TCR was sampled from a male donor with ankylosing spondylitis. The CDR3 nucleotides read TGCAGTGCTTTGACAGAGAACTATGGCTACACCTTC. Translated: CSALTENYGYTF.